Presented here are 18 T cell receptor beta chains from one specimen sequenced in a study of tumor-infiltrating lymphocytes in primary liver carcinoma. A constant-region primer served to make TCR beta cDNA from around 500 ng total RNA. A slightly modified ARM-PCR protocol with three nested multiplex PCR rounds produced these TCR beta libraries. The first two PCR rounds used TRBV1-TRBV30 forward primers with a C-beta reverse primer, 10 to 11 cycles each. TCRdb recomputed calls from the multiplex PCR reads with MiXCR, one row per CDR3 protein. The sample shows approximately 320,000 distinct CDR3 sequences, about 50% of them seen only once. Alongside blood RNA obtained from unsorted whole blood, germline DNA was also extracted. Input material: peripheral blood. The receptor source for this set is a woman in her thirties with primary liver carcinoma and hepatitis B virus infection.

In nucleotides, the CDR3 is TGTGCCAGCAGCTTAATGAACCAAGCCAATGAAAAACTGTTTTTT. It translates to CASSLMNQANEKLFF. This chain joins TRBV7-8 and TRBJ1-4; unclear D gene. Germline V gives CDR1 SGHVS, CDR2 FQNEAQ. Trimming shortened V by 2 bases and J by 5 bases, and 12 bases separated the two germline ends. The CDR3 covers 15 residues.

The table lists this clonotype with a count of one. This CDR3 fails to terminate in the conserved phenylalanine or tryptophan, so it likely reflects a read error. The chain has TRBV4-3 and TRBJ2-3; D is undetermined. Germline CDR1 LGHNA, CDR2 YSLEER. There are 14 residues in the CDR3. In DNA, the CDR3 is TGTGCCAGCAGCCAAGATCCCGGTTTGGGTACGCAGTATTAT. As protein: CASSQDPGLGTQYY.

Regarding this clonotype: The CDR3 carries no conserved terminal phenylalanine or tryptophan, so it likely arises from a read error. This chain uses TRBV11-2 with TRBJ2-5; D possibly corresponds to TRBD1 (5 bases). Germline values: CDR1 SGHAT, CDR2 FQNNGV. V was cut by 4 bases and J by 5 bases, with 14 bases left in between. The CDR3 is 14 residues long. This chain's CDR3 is CASSYAEWGETQYL. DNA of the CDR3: TGTGCCAGCAGCTACGCTGAGTGGGGCGAGACCCAGTACTTA.

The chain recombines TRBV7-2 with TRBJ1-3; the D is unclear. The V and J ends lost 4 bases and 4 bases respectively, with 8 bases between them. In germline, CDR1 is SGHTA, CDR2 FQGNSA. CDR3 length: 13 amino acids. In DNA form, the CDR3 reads TGTGCCAGCAGCTCAGAAGCCGGAAACACCATATATTTT. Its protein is CASSSEAGNTIYF.

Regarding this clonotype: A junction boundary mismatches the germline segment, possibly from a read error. For the CDR3, the DNA is TGTGTCAGCAGTGCGGACAGGGACAACACTGAAGCTTTCTTT. Translated: CVSSADRDNTEAFF. The V gene is TRBV6-1, the J gene TRBJ1-1, with TRBD1 identical over 8 bases. The CDR3 is made up of 14 amino acids. Germline CDR1 and CDR2: MNHNS and SASEGT.

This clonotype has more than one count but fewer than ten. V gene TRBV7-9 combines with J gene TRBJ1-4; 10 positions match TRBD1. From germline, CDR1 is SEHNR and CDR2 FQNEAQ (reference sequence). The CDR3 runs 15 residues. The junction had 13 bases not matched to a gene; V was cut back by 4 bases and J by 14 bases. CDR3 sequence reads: CASSSPRQGANRLFF. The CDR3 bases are TGTGCCAGCAGCTCGCCAAGACAGGGGGCGAATCGGCTGTTTTTT.

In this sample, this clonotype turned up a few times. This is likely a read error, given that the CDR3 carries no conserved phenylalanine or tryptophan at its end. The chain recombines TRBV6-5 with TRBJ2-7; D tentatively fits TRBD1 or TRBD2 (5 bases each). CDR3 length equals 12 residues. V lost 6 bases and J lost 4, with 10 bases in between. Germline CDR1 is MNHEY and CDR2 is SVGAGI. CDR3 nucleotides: TGTGCCAGCAGGGGACCAATATACGAGCAGTACTTA. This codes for CASRGPIYEQYL.

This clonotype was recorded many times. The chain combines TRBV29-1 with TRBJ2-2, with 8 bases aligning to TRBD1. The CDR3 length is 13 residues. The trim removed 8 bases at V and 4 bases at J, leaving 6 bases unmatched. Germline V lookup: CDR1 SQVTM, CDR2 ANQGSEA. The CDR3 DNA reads TGCAGCATAGGGACAGGTTCCACCGGGGAGCTGTTTTTT. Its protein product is CSIGTGSTGELFF.

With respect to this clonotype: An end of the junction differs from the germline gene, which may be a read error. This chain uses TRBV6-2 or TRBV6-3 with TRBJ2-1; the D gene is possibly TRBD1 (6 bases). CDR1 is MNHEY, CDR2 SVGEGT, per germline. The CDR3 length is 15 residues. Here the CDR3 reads CASSYSTTGTNDQFF. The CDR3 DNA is TGTGCCAGCAGTTACTCGACGACAGGAACGAATGATCAGTTCTTC.

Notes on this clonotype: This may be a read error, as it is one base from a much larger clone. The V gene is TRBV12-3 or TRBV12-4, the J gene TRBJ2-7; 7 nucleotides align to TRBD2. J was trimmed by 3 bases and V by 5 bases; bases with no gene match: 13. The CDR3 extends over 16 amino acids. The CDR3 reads CASSPSLSGIIYEQYF. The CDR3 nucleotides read TGTGCCAGCAGTCCCTCGCTCAGCGGGATAATCTACGAGCAGTACTTC.

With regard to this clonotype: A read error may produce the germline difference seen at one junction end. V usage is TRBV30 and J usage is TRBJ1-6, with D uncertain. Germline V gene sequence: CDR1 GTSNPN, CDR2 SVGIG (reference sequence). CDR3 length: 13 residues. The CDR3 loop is CAWSLDYYSPLHF. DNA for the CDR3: TGTGCCTGGAGTTTGGACTATTATTCACCCCTCCACTTT.

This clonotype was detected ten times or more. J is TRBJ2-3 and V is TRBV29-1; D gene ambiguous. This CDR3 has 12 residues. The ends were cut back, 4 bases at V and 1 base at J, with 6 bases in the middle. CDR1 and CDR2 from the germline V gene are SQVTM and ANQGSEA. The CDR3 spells CSVGEGTDTQYF. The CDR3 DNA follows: TGCAGCGTTGGAGAGGGCACAGATACGCAGTATTTT.

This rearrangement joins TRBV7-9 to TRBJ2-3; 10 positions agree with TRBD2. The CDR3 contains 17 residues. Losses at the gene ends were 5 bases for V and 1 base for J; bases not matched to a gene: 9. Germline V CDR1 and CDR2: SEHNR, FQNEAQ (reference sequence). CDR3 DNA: TGTGCCAGCAGCCAGATAGCGGGAGGACTCCGCACAGATACGCAGTATTTT. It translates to CASSQIAGGLRTDTQYF.

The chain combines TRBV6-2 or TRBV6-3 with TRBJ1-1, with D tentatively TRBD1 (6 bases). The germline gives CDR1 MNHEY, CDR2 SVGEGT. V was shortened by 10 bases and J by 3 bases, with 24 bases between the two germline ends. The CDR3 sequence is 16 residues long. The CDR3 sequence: CAIRPYLTGRDTEAFF. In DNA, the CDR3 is TGTGCCATCCGACCATATTTGACAGGTCGAGACACTGAAGCTTTCTTT.

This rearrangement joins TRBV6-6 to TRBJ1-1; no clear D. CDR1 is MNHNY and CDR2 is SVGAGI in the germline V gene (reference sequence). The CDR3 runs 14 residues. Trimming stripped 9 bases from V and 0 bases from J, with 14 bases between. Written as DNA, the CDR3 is TGTGCCAGTTTAAATTCGTTCATGAACACTGAAGCTTTCTTT. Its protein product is CASLNSFMNTEAFF.

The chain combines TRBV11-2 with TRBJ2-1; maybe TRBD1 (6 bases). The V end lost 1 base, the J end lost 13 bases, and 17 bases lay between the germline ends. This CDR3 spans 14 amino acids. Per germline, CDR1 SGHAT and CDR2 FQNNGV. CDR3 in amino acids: CASSLVTIGTPQFF. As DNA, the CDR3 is TGTGCCAGCAGCTTAGTGACTATCGGGACACCCCAGTTCTTC.

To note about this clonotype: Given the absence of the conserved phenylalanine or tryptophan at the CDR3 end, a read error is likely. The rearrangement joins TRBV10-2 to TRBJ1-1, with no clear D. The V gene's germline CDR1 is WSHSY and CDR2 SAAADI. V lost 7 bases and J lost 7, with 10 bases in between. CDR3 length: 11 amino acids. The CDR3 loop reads CASKFDIEAFS. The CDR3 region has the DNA TGCGCCAGCAAATTCGACATTGAAGCTTTCTCT.

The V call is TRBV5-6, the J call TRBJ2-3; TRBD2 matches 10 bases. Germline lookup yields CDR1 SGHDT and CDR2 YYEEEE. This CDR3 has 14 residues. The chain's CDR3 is CVTQREGLADTQYF. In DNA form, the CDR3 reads TGTGTCACCCAGCGGGAGGGCCTGGCAGATACGCAGTATTTT.